This T cell receptor (beta chain) was identified during a study of blood T cell repertoires in COVID-19 (dated by TCRdb to 2020 to 2021). Background for the entire study: Samples covering the acute and convalescent phases of COVID-19 were provided by collaborators in the United States, Italy and Spain. A de-identified subject ID, COVID-19 status, age in years and sex were almost always included in the sample metadata. The material from the prospective study consisted of cDNA or gDNA derived from T cells, B-cell-depleted T cells, or PBMCs. The repertoires were released in a freely available public database intended as a resource for research on the immune response to SARS-CoV-2. Samples were obtained from the ongoing ImmuneRACE study (first 160 participants) and from 1,000 to 1,500 subjects provided by 6 global collaborators. Where HLA class I and class II types were available, the types were taken from metadata supplied by the sample provider, not from assay-based typing. Subjects who had been exposed to COVID-19, were actively infected with it, or had recovered from it provided the deeply sampled blood TCRbeta repertoires that made up the dataset. What the authors observed across the whole study: How much clinical and demographic metadata was included differed by source and by participant, and the metadata was provided uncurated.

From its cysteine to its phenylalanine, the CDR3 spans 15 amino acids. Only the CDR3 portion is preserved as DNA: 45 bases, with reading frame beginning at the first base. Between the V and J ends, shortened by 1 base and 1 base respectively, the junction contains 9 bases. Looking up the germline V gene (reference sequence) yields CDR1 LNHDA and CDR2 SQIVND. Notes on this clone: The antigen this receptor binds is unknown. No per-base quality is available; no much larger clone lies one base away.

Each collaborating institution followed its own protocols to collect whole blood in K2EDTA tubes. For TCRbeta analysis, collaborator samples were shipped as frozen whole blood, as isolated PBMCs, or as DNA extracted from either sample type. TCRbeta CDR3 regions were amplified from genomic DNA by means of the immunoSEQ Assay, a bias-controlled multiplex PCR. In the source study's methods: The number of nucleated cells in each sample was estimated by amplification of reference gene primers within the assay. To quantify the absolute abundance of each unique TCRbeta CDR3 rearrangement, sequence reads were collapsed and filtered. For each sample, productive Simpson clonality was calculated as the square root of Simpson's diversity index across productive rearrangements. TCRdb mirrors the immuneACCESS table, restricted to in-frame sequences. Some clones are absent from its copies; in checked studies, under half trace to an unresolved V gene, and the reason for the others is unknown. The DNA gave D and trimming, while V, J and clone size come from that table. A total of tens of thousands of clones appear in this sample, roughly 80% of them only once. The ten largest account for approximately 13% of the sample.

This TCR was recovered from a woman of 80 years or more with acute or convalescent COVID-19. The chain employs TRBV19 and TRBJ2-3, with the D gene uncertain. Specimen: peripheral blood. The DNA sequence is as follows: TGTGCCAGTAGTATAGGAGCACTTGGCACAGATACGCAGTATTTT. The translation is CASSIGALGTDTQYF.